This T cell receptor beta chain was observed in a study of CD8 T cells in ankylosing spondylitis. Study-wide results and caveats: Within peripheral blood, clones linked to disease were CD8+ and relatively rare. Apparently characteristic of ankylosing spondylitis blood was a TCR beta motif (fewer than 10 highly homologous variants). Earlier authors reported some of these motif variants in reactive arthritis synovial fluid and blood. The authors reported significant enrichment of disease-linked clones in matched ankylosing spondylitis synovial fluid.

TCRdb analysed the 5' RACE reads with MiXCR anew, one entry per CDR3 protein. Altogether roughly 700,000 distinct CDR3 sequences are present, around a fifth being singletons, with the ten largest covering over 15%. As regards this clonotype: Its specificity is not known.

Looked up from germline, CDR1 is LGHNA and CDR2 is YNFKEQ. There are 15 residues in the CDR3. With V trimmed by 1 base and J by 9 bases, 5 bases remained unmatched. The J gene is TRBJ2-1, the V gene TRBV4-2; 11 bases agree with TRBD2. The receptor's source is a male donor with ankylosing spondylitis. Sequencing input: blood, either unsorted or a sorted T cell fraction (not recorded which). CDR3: CASSQVAGGPGEQFF. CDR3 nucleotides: TGTGCCAGCAGCCAAGTAGCGGGAGGGCCAGGTGAGCAGTTCTTC.